This T cell receptor beta chain was sequenced in a study of blood T cell repertoires in COVID-19. Sequencing used immunoSEQ multiplex PCR; TCRdb keeps in-frame clones, though not all of them. The table records about 250,000 clones, 88% of them present only once. J gave up 4 bases and V 5 bases, and 11 bases lay outside the gene matches. The CDR3 contains 19 residues. Germline values: CDR1 MDHEN, CDR2 SYDVKM. The sequencing sample was made of PBMCs or T cells enriched from blood (not recorded which). This receptor was obtained from a woman in her 50s who had recovered from COVID-19. This rearrangement joins TRBV28 to TRBJ2-2, with 15 bases fitting TRBD2. The CDR3 loop is CASSPLGLAGGRGTGELFF. The CDR3 DNA sequence: TGTGCCAGCAGTCCCTTGGGACTAGCGGGAGGTCGAGGCACCGGGGAGCTGTTTTTT.